One and the same sample provided the 22 T cell receptor beta chains below, sequenced in a study of human T cells and chemical hapten exposure. Time point of the sample: pre-sensitization, week 0. Indicated treatment: therapeutic diphenylcyclopropenone sensitization with weekly scalp DPC. TCRdb ran MiXCR on the RACE reads and lists one entry per CDR3 protein. This table holds around 180,000 distinct CDR3 sequences, almost 30% found once. The specimen was whole blood, collected in connection with sensitization to the hapten diphenylcyclopropenone (DPC). These receptors were taken from a woman younger than 45 with alopecia areata. Some clones in this sample may be carry-over from other donors' samples.

The chain combines TRBV7-9 with TRBJ2-3, with D maybe TRBD1 (5 bases). Germline V CDR1 and CDR2: SEHNR, FQNEAQ (reference sequence). The CDR3 loop spans 14 amino acids. With 1 base removed from V and 9 bases from J, the gap between germline ends came to 14 bases. The CDR3 loop is CASSLEGPRWTQYF. The DNA for the CDR3 is TGTGCCAGCAGCTTAGAGGGGCCACGTTGGACGCAGTATTTT. The full variable domain, rest sourced from reference TRBV7-9 and TRBJ2-3, is DTGVSQNPRHKITKRGQNVTFRCDPISEHNRLYWYRQTLGQGPEFLTYFQNEAQLEKSRLLSDRFSAERPKGSFSTLEIQRTEQGDSAMYLCASSLEGPRWTQYFGPGTRLTVL.

The gene calls are TRBV5-1 and TRBJ1-1; 11 bases are shared with TRBD1. This CDR3 is built from 15 residues. After removal of 3 bases from V and 4 bases from J, the junction contained 5 bases not matched to a gene. Per the germline V gene, CDR1 is SGHRS and CDR2 is YFSETQ. CDR3 sequence (DNA): TGCGCCAGCAGCTGGGACAGGGGGTCGGGCACTGAAGCTTTCTTT. Protein product: CASSWDRGSGTEAFF.

This sequence joins TRBV2 and TRBJ1-5, with TRBD1 as a possible D gene (5 bases). The V gene lost 7 bases and the J gene lost 0 bases, with 10 bases spanning the gap. The CDR3 extends over 14 amino acids. The germline gives CDR1 SNHLY, CDR2 FYNNEI. For the CDR3, the DNA is TGTGCCAGCAAAGACAGCTTTAGCAATCAGCCCCAGCATTTT. Its translation: CASKDSFSNQPQHF.

Remarks on this clonotype: One junction end does not reproduce the germline sequence, and a read error may be involved. The CDR3 DNA follows: TGTGTCAGCAGCTTTTCACAGACTTACTACGAGCAGTACTTC. Residues: CVSSFSQTYYEQYF. The V gene is TRBV7-2, the J gene TRBJ2-7; D is unresolved. This CDR3 region has 14 residues. Germline lookup yields CDR1 SGHTA and CDR2 FQGNSA.

This chain uses TRBV5-1 with TRBJ2-6; D unclear. Germline loops: CDR1 SGHRS, CDR2 YFSETQ. The CDR3 has 15 residues. Trimming shortened V by 0 bases and J by 4 bases, and 8 bases separated the two germline ends. DNA for the CDR3: TGCGCCAGCAGCTTGGAGTATCCCGGGGCCAACGTCCTGACTTTC. Protein sequence: CASSLEYPGANVLTF.

The chain is built from TRBV2 and TRBJ2-3; D unresolved. V lost 4 bases and J 3 bases, leaving 8 bases between the germline ends. Germline CDR1 is SNHLY and CDR2 is FYNNEI. The CDR3 runs to 13 residues. The CDR3: CASSGEVTDTQYF. Written as DNA, the CDR3 is TGTGCCAGCAGTGGCGAGGTTACAGATACGCAGTATTTT.

The CDR3 DNA reads TGTGCCAGCAGCCAAGTTGCTAGCGGGGGGGTAAAGACCCAGTACTTC. Translated: CASSQVASGGVKTQYF. The V call is TRBV4-2, the J call TRBJ2-5; 12 bases line up with TRBD2. With 1 base clipped from V and 6 bases from J, the junction kept 6 bases outside the gene matches. CDR1 and CDR2 (germline): LGHNA, YNFKEQ. There are 16 residues in the CDR3.

There are a few counts of this clonotype. The chain has TRBV28 and TRBJ1-1; 7 nucleotides line up with TRBD1. Per the germline V gene, CDR1 is MDHEN and CDR2 is SYDVKM. V was clipped by 5 bases and J by 9 bases; unmatched bases: 12. CDR3 size: 14 residues. In DNA, the CDR3 is TGTGCCAGCAGTCGCGCAGGACAGGTTCCTCAAGCTTTCTTT. Protein: CASSRAGQVPQAFF.

This clonotype was seen ten or more times. V gene TRBV28 combines with J gene TRBJ2-2, with D unclear. This CDR3 is 13 amino acids long. Between the trimmed V and J ends, which lost 3 bases and 7 bases, there was a span of 9 bases. In germline, CDR1 is MDHEN, CDR2 SYDVKM. The CDR3 loop reads CASSFFVGGELFF. CDR3 nucleotide sequence: TGTGCCAGCAGTTTTTTTGTCGGCGGGGAGCTGTTTTTT.

The rearrangement links TRBV2 to TRBJ2-1; D tentatively fits TRBD1 or TRBD2 (5 bases each). Trimming stripped 4 bases from V and 3 bases from J, with 13 bases between. The CDR3 has 15 residues. Germline CDR1 and CDR2: SNHLY and FYNNEI. CDR3 DNA sequence: TGTGCCAGCAGTGTCAGGTGGGGGTTCTACAATGAGCAGTTCTTC. It translates to CASSVRWGFYNEQFF.

V and J are TRBV4-2 and TRBJ2-3; D not resolved. Looked up from germline, CDR1 is LGHNA and CDR2 is YNFKEQ. The CDR3 covers 12 residues. V lost 0 bases and J 6 bases, leaving 4 bases between the germline ends. The chain's CDR3 is CASSQDGDTQYF. The CDR3 nucleotides read TGTGCCAGCAGCCAAGATGGGGATACGCAGTATTTT.

In its sample, this clonotype was seen a few times. The rearrangement uses TRBV2 and TRBJ2-2; D unresolved. Trimming took 4 bases from V and 6 from J, leaving 6 bases between them. Germline V CDR1 and CDR2: SNHLY, FYNNEI. The CDR3 runs to 12 residues. The CDR3 here is CASSVLAGELFF. The CDR3 DNA follows: TGTGCCAGCAGTGTTTTAGCCGGGGAGCTGTTTTTT.

The chain links TRBV7-3 to TRBJ1-2; D gene ambiguous. CDR1 and CDR2 from the germline V gene are SGHTA and FQGTGA. Trimming took 5 bases from V and 4 from J, leaving 17 bases between them. The CDR3 totals 15 residues. Written as DNA, the CDR3 is TGTGCCAGCAGCCCGGCGGCGGGATTACTCTATGGCTACACCTTC. This gives the protein CASSPAAGLLYGYTF.

The J gene is TRBJ2-5, the V gene TRBV20-1; maybe TRBD1 (7 bases). Germline V gives CDR1 DFQATT, CDR2 SNEGSKA (reference sequence). CDR3 length: 13 amino acids. V lost 0 bases to trimming and J lost 6 bases, with 11 bases between them. The CDR3 reads CSARDQGGKTQYF. The CDR3 DNA reads TGCAGTGCTAGAGATCAGGGGGGAAAGACCCAGTACTTC.

The chain joins TRBV7-6 to TRBJ2-7, with 8 bases aligning to TRBD1. From germline, CDR1 is SGHVS and CDR2 FNYEAQ. With V trimmed by 5 bases and J by 6 bases, 6 bases remained unmatched. The CDR3 runs 13 residues. The chain's CDR3 is CASSLRQGPEQYF. CDR3 nucleotides: TGTGCCAGCAGCCTCAGACAGGGGCCCGAGCAGTACTTC.

This clonotype has a handful of counts. The chain links TRBV20-1 to TRBJ1-3, with D unclear. Per the germline V gene, CDR1 is DFQATT and CDR2 is SNEGSKA (reference sequence). CDR3 size: 15 residues. Trimming removed 4 bases from V and 0 bases from J, with 13 bases in between. The CDR3 sequence: CSATMHANSGNTIYF. CDR3 coding DNA: TGCAGTGCTACCATGCACGCGAACTCTGGAAACACCATATATTTT.

The rearrangement links TRBV20-1 to TRBJ2-3; 8 bases match TRBD2. V lost 6 bases to trimming and J lost 8 bases; unmatched junction nucleotides: 13. The CDR3 runs 14 residues. CDR1 and CDR2 from the germline V gene are DFQATT and SNEGSKA (reference sequence). CDR3 in DNA: TGCAGTGCGGATATACCAGCGGGAGCCGGTACGCAGTATTTT. It translates to CSADIPAGAGTQYF.

The V call is TRBV29-1, the J call TRBJ1-1; 11 bases match TRBD1. Germline V gives CDR1 SQVTM, CDR2 ANQGSEA. The junction had 4 bases not matched to a gene; V was cut back by 0 bases and J by 1 base. This CDR3 region has 16 residues. DNA of the CDR3: TGCAGCGTTGAAGATCGAGGACAGGGGGCGAACACTGAAGCTTTCTTT. It codes for CSVEDRGQGANTEAFF.

The chain uses TRBV29-1 and TRBJ2-2, with 11 bases that match TRBD2. The germline V gene has CDR1 SQVTM and CDR2 ANQGSEA. The V and J ends lost 7 bases and 5 bases, in that order; junction bases with no gene match: 6. This CDR3 comprises 14 residues. The CDR3 loop is CSGSLAGGTGELFF. CDR3 in DNA: TGCAGCGGCTCCCTAGCGGGGGGTACCGGGGAGCTGTTTTTT.

The V call is TRBV21-1, the J call TRBJ1-6. TRBV21-1 is deemed a pseudogene. This CDR3 contains 19 residues. The CDR3 DNA is TGTGCCAGCAGCCCGGGGGAGGACCCTCGCAGCTCCTATAATTCACCCCTCCACTTT. Amino acid sequence: CASSPGEDPRSSYNSPLHF.

Of note for this clonotype: A read error may account for a junction end that differs from germline. The rearrangement joins TRBV7-7 to TRBJ2-5; D may be TRBD1 (5 bases). The germline V gene has CDR1 SSHAT and CDR2 FNYEAQ (reference sequence). The CDR3 contains 13 residues. CDR3 loop: CASSLNRRETQYF. The CDR3 nucleotides are TGTGCTAGCAGCCTCAACAGGCGGGAGACCCAGTACTTC.

This clonotype was counted a single time. The chain joins TRBV10-3 to TRBJ1-4; D is unclear. CDR1 is ENHRY, CDR2 SYGVKD, per germline. This CDR3 region has 13 residues. Trimming cost V 6 bases and J 0 bases, with 5 bases left between them. The CDR3 DNA reads TGTGCCATCAGCAGTTCAACTAATGAAAAACTGTTTTTT. Translating gives CAISSSTNEKLFF.